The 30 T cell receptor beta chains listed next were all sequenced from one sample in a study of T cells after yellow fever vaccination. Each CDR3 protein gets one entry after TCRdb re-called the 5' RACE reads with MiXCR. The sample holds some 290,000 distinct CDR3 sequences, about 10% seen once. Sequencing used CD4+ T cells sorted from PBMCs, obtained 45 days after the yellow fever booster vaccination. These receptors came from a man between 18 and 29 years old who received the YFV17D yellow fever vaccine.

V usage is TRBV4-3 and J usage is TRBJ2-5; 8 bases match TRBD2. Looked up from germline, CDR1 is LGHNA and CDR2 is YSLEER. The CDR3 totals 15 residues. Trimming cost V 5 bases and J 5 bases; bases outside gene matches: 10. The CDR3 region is CASSELAGPRETQYF. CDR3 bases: TGCGCCAGCAGCGAGTTAGCGGGGCCCAGGGAGACCCAGTACTTC.

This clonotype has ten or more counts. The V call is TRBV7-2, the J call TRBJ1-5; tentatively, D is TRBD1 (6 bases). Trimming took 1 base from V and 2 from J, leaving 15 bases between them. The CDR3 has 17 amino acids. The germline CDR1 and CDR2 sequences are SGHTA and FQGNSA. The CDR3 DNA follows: TGTGCCAGCAGCTTAGAGGGTGCAGGGGTGGGCAATCAGCCCCAGCATTTT. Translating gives CASSLEGAGVGNQPQHF.

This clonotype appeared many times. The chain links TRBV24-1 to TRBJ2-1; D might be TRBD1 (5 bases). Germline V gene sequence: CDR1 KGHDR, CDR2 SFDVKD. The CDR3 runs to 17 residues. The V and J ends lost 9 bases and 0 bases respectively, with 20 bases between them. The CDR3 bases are TGTGCCACCTTTAGGGGTAGGCGTAAGAGCTCCTACAATGAGCAGTTCTTC. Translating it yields CATFRGRRKSSYNEQFF.

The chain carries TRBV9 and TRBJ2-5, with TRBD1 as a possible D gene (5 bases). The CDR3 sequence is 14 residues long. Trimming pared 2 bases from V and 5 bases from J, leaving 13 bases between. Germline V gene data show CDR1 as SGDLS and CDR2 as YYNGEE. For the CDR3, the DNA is TGTGCCAGCAGCGTGGGGCCTTTGAGGGAGACCCAGTACTTC. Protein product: CASSVGPLRETQYF. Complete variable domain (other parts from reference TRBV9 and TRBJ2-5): DSGVTQTPKHLITATGQRVTLRCSPRSGDLSVYWYQQSLDQGLQFLIQYYNGEERAKGNILERFSAQQFPDLHSELNLSSLELGDSALYFCASSVGPLRETQYFGPGTRLLVL.

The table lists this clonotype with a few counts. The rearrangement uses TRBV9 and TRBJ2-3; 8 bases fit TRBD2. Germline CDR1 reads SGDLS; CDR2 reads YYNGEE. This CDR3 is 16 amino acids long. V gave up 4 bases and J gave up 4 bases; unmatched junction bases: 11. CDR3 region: CASSYSRGGPSDTQYF. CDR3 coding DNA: TGTGCCAGCAGCTATTCCCGGGGGGGACCATCAGATACGCAGTATTTT.

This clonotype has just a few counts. CDR3: CASSYKTGAVNTEAFF. The DNA of the CDR3 is TGTGCCAGCAGCTACAAGACAGGGGCTGTGAACACTGAAGCTTTCTTT. V and J are TRBV6-2 or TRBV6-3 and TRBJ1-1, with 8 bases lining up with TRBD1. Looked up from germline, CDR1 is MNHEY and CDR2 is SVGEGT. The CDR3 length is 16 residues. With V trimmed by 6 bases and J by 0 bases, 9 bases remained unmatched.

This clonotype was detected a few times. CDR3 in amino acids: CASSLGSGGASETQYF. CDR3 in DNA: TGTGCCAGCAGCTTGGGAAGCGGGGGGGCCTCGGAGACCCAGTACTTC. The chain employs TRBV5-4 and TRBJ2-5, with 10 bases lining up with TRBD2. Germline values: CDR1 SGHNT, CDR2 YYREEE (reference sequence). The CDR3 sequence is 16 residues long. V lost 0 bases to trimming and J lost 5 bases; unmatched junction nucleotides: 7.

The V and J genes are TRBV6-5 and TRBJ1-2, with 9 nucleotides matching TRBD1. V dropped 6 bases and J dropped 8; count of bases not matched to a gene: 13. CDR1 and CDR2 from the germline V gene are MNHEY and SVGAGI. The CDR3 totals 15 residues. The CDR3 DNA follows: TGTGCCAGCAGCAGGTTTGGGACAGGGACGGGCGGCTACACCTTC. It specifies CASSRFGTGTGGYTF.

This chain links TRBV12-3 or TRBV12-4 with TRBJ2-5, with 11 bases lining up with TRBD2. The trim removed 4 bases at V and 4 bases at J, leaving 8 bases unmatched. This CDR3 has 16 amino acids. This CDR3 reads CASSSYRLAGTETQYF. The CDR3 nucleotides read TGTGCCAGCAGTTCGTACCGACTAGCGGGGACAGAGACCCAGTACTTC.

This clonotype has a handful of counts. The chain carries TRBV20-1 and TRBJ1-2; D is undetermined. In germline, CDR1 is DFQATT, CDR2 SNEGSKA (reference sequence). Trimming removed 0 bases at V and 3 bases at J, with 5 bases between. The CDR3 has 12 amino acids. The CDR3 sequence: CSARERDYGYTF. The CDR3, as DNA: TGCAGTGCTAGAGAGAGGGACTATGGCTACACCTTC.

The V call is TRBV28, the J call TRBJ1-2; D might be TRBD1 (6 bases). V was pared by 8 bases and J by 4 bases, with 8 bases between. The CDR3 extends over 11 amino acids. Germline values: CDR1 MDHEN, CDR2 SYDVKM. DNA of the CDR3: TGTGCCAGCTACAGGGCCTATGGCTACACCTTC. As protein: CASYRAYGYTF.

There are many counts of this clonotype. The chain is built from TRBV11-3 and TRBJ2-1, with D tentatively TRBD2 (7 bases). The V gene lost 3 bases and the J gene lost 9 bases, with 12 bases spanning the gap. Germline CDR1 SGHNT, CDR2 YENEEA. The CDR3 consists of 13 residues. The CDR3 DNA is TGTGCCAGCAGCTTGAACAGGGAGGGTGAGCAGTTCTTC. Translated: CASSLNREGEQFF.

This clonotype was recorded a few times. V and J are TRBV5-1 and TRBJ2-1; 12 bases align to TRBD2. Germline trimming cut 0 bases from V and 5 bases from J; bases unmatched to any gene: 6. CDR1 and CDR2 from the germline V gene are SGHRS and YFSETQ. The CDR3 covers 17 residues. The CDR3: CASSLVPASGGDNEQFF. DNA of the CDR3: TGCGCCAGCAGCTTGGTGCCCGCTAGCGGGGGGGACAATGAGCAGTTCTTC.

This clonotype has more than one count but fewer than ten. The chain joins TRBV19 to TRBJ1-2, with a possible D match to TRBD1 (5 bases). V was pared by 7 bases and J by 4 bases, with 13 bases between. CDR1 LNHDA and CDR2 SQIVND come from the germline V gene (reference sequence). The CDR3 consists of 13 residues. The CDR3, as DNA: TGTGCCAGTATGGCCGGGGCGGGCTATGGCTACACCTTC. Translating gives CASMAGAGYGYTF.

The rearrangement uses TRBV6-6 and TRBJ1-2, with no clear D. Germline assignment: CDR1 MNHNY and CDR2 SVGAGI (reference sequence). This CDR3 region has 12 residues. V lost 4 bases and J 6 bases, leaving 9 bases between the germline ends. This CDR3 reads CASSWLEDGYTF. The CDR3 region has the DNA TGTGCCAGCAGTTGGCTAGAGGATGGCTACACCTTC.

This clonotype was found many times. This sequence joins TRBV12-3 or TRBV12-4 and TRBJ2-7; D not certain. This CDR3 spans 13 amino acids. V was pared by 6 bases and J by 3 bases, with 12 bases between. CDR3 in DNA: TGTGCCAGCAGCGTGGGGTATGACTACGAGCAGTACGTC. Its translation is CASSVGYDYEQYV.

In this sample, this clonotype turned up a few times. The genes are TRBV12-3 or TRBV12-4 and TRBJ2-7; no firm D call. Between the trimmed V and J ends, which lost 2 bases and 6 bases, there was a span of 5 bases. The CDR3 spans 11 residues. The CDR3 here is CASSLRREQYF. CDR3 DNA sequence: TGTGCCAGCAGTTTAAGGCGCGAGCAGTACTTC.

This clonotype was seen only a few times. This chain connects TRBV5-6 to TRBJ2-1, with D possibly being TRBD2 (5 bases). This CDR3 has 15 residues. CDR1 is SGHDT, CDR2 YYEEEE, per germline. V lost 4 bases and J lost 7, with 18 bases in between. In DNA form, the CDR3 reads TGTGCCAGCAGCCAACTAGAGCGACGCACGAATGAGCAGTTCTTC. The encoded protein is CASSQLERRTNEQFF.

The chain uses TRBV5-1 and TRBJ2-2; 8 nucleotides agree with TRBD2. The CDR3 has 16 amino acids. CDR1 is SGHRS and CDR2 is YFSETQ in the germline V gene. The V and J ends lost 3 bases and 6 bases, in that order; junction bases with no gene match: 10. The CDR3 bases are TGCGCCAGCAGCTCGACAGGACTAGCTTATGCCGGGGAGCTGTTTTTT. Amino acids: CASSSTGLAYAGELFF.

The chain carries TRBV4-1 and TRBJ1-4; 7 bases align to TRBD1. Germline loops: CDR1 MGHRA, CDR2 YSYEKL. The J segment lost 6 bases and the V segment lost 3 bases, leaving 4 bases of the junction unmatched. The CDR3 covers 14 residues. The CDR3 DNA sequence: TGCGCCAGCAGCCAGACAGGGCGGGATGAAAAACTGTTTTTT. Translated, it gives CASSQTGRDEKLFF.

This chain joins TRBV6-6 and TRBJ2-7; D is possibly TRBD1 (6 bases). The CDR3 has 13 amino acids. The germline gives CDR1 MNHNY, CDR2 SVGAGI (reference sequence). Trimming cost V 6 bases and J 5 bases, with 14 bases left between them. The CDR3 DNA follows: TGTGCCAGCAGCGAACAGGGTGACGACGAGCAGTACTTC. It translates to CASSEQGDDEQYF.

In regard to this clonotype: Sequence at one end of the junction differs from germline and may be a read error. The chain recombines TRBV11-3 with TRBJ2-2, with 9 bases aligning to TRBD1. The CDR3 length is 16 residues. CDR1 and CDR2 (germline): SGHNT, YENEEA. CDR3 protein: CASSLVQGANTGVLFF. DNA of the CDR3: TGTGCCAGCAGCTTAGTACAGGGGGCGAACACCGGGGTGCTGTTTTTT.

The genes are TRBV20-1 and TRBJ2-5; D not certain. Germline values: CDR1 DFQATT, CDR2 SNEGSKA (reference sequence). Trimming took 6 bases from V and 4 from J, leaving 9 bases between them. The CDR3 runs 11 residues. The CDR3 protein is CSAVRSETQYF. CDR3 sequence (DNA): TGCAGTGCCGTGAGATCAGAGACCCAGTACTTC.

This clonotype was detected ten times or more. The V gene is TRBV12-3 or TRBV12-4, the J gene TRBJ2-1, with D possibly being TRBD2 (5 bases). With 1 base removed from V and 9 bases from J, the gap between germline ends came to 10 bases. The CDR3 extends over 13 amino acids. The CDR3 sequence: CASSLVYRGEQFF. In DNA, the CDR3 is TGTGCCAGCAGTTTAGTTTACCGGGGTGAGCAGTTCTTC.

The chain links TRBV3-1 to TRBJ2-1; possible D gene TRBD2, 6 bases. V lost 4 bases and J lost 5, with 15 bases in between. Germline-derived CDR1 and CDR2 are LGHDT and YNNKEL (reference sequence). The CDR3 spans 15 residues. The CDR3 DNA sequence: TGTGCCAGCAGCCGGGACTGGGGGACTGACAATGAGCAGTTCTTC. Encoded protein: CASSRDWGTDNEQFF.

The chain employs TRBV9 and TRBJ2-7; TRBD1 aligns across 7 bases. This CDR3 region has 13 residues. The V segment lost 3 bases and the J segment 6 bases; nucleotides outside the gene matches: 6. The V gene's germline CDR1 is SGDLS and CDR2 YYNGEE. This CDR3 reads CASSATQGTEQYF. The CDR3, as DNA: TGTGCCAGCAGCGCCACACAGGGGACCGAGCAGTACTTC.

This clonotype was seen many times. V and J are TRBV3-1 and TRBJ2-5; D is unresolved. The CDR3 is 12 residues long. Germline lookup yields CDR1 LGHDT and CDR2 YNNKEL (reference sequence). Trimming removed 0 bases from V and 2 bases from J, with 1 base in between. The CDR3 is CASSQDQETQYF. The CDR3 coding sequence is TGTGCCAGCAGCCAAGATCAAGAGACCCAGTACTTC.

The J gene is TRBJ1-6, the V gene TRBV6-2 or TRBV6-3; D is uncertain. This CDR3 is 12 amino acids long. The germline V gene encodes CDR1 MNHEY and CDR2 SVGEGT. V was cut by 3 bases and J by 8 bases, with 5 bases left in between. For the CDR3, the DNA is TGTGCCAGCAGTTATCCGTATTCACCCCTCCACTTT. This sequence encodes CASSYPYSPLHF.

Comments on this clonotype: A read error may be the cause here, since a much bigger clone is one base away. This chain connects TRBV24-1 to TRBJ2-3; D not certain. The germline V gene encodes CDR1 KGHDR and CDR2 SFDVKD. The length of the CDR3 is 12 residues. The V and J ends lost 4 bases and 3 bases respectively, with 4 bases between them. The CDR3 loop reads CATSEQTDTQYF. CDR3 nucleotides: TGTGCCACCAGTGAACAAACAGATACGCAGTATTTT.

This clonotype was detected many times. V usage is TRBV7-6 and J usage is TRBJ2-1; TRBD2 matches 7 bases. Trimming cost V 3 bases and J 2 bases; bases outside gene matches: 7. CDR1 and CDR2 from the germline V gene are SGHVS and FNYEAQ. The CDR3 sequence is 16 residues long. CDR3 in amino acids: CASSLGSSGTYNEQFF. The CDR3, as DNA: TGTGCCAGCAGCTTGGGTTCTAGCGGAACCTACAATGAGCAGTTCTTC.